This T cell receptor (beta chain) was found in a study of T-cell memory formation after mild COVID-19. As regards this clonotype: The antigen is undetermined.

Germline V gene data show CDR1 as SGHVS and CDR2 as FNYEAQ. V shed 2 bases, J shed 7 bases, and the junction held 4 bases outside the gene matches. The CDR3 runs 13 residues. TCRdb redid the calling of the 5' RACE reads with MiXCR, one entry per CDR3 protein. The sample lists about 33,000 distinct CDR3 sequences; under 25% were seen once. General observations from the study: Day 15 to 85 contractors were CD4/CD8 balanced; later expanders leaned CD4+. Most CD4+ clones that shrank were in CM and EM, while CD8+ ones turned up in EMRA.

Specimen: PBMCs or a T cell subset sorted from them (not recorded which). The chain employs TRBV7-6 and TRBJ2-5; 7 bases align to TRBD1. The TCR comes from an adult who had mild COVID-19 (a few samples of this study predate the infection). Cell type and time point are not known. The CDR3 protein is CASSLNPGGTQYF. In DNA form, the CDR3 reads TGTGCCAGCAGCTTAAACCCAGGGGGGACCCAGTACTTC.